This record concerns one T cell receptor beta chain sequence. This specimen belongs to a study of technical replicates of blood from a few donors. Data came from immunoSEQ multiplex PCR; TCRdb stores just in-frame clones and leaves some out. The sample includes under 110,000 clones, nearly 96% of them seen just once. Germline CDR1 SNHLY, CDR2 FYNNEI. The CDR3 covers 18 residues. Unmatched junction bases numbered 15, after V lost 7 bases and J lost 1 base. This chain links TRBV2 with TRBJ1-3; 8 bases align to TRBD1. This TCR came from a human donor in good health. The sample consisted of T cells isolated from PBMCs. DNA of the CDR3: TGTGCCAGCACTTCCGGGATTGGACAGGGACTTTCTGGAAACACCATATATTTT. Translating it yields CASTSGIGQGLSGNTIYF. The full variable domain, in which reference TRBV2 and TRBJ1-3 provide the parts outside the CDR3, is EPEVTQTPSHQVTQMGQEVILRCVPISNHLYFYWYRQILGQKVEFLVSFYNNEISEKSEIFDDQFSVERPDGSNFTLKIRSTKLEDSAMYFCASTSGIGQGLSGNTIYFGEGSWLTVV.